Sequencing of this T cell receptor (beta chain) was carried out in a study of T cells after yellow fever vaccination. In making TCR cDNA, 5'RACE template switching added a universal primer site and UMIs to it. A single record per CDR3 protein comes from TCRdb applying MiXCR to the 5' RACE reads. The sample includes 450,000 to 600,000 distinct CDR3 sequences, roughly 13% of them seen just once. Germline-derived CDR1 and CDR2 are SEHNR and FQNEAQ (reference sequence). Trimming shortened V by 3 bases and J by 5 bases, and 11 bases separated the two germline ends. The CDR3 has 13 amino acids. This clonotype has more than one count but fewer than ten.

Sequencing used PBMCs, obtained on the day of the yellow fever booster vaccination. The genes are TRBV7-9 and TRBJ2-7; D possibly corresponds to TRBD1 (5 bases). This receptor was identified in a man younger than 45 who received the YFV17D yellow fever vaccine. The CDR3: CASSLVAGNEQYF. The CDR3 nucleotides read TGTGCCAGCAGCTTGGTAGCAGGGAACGAGCAGTACTTC.